The rows below give T cell receptor beta chains drawn from one sample of a study of cytomegalovirus exposure and HLA in healthy donors. Repertoires were generated with immunoSEQ multiplex PCR, while TCRdb's copy carries only in-frame clones and drops some. The sample lists tens of thousands of clones, roughly 80% occurring once. Input material: PBMCs. The origin of the receptors is a woman aged 40 to 55 in good health and CMV-seropositive. Each CDR3 is given without its conserved first and last residue.

v_gene: TRBV7-2
j_gene: TRBJ2-1
len: 16
CDR3aa: ASSKGQGARGSYNEQF

v_gene: TRBV29-1
j_gene: TRBJ1-1
len: 11
CDR3aa: SVEKELNTEAF

v_gene: TRBV25-1
j_gene: TRBJ1-3
len: 12
CDR3aa: ASSDAGSGNTIY

v_gene: TRBV30
j_gene: TRBJ2-2
len: 11
CDR3aa: AWGSGGDGELF

v_gene: TRBV7-9
j_gene: TRBJ1-2
len: 11
CDR3aa: ASSFTDQYGYT

v_gene: TRBV6-5
j_gene: TRBJ1-5
len: 13
CDR3aa: ASSPDRTPGRPQH

v_gene: TRBV28
j_gene: TRBJ2-7
len: 14
CDR3aa: ASSLLLPGQGYEQY

v_gene: TRBV29-1
j_gene: TRBJ1-1
len: 11
CDR3aa: SVDRGRNTEAF

v_gene: TRBV30
j_gene: TRBJ2-5
len: 15
CDR3aa: AWRGIQGALEQETQY

v_gene: TRBV6-1
j_gene: TRBJ1-1
len: 10
CDR3aa: ASTSGMSEAF

v_gene: TRBV4-1
j_gene: TRBJ1-4
len: 13
CDR3aa: ASSQDPLLREKLF

v_gene: TRBV29-1
j_gene: TRBJ1-1
len: 13
CDR3aa: SVAPRQKLNTEAF

v_gene: TRBV7-2
j_gene: TRBJ2-4
len: 15
CDR3aa: ASSLEKTGLLENIQY

v_gene: TRBV6-1
j_gene: TRBJ2-7
len: 11
CDR3aa: ASSRQGPYEQY

v_gene: TRBV6-5
j_gene: TRBJ1-1
len: 9
CDR3aa: ASRQGRGAF

v_gene: TRBV20-1
j_gene: TRBJ2-2
len: 9
CDR3aa: SELRGGELF

v_gene: TRBV2
j_gene: TRBJ2-1
len: 14
CDR3aa: ASSEGRAGGYNEQF

v_gene: TRBV19
j_gene: TRBJ1-1
len: 13
CDR3aa: ASSVAGWGGTEAF

v_gene: TRBV5-1
j_gene: TRBJ2-5
len: 12
CDR3aa: ASSPGGGRETQY

v_gene: TRBV7-2
j_gene: TRBJ2-5
len: 10
CDR3aa: ASSFVRETQY

v_gene: TRBV5-1
j_gene: TRBJ1-5
len: 13
CDR3aa: ASSLTGQVGAPQH

v_gene: TRBV6-5
j_gene: TRBJ2-3
len: 13
CDR3aa: ASSLLAPSTDTQY

v_gene: TRBV5-1
j_gene: NA
len: 11
CDR3aa: ASSKSGTHEQY

v_gene: TRBV29-1
j_gene: TRBJ1-2
len: 13
CDR3aa: SVEDLVTGTYGYT

v_gene: TRBV7-7
j_gene: TRBJ2-3
len: 15
CDR3aa: ASSDRDSWFKGDTQY

v_gene: TRBV4-1
j_gene: TRBJ2-6
len: 15
CDR3aa: ASSLSGSSSGANVLT

v_gene: TRBV10-3
j_gene: TRBJ2-1
len: 12
CDR3aa: AISESSGLDEQF

v_gene: TRBV28
j_gene: TRBJ1-2
len: 10
CDR3aa: ASSGYSYGYT

v_gene: TRBV5-4
j_gene: TRBJ1-2
len: 12
CDR3aa: ASSSGQGNYGYT